These 25 T cell receptor beta chains were sequenced from one sample in a study of T cells in Graves' hyperthyroidism and ophthalmopathy. The TCR beta CDR3 regions underwent amplification using RNA transcripts as the source. With the HTBI primer set, the TCR CDR3 went through a first round of RT-PCR. TCRdb processed the multiplex PCR reads anew with MiXCR; each CDR3 protein has one entry. The data contain about 480,000 distinct CDR3 sequences, 20% to 25% of them singletons. Sequencing was done on a sample of blood. The source of these receptors is a woman aged 70-85 years with Graves' ophthalmopathy.

In its sample, this clonotype was seen a few times. The chain links TRBV6-1 to TRBJ1-4, with no clear D. Looked up from germline, CDR1 is MNHNS and CDR2 is SASEGT. V was cut by 6 bases and J by 8 bases, with 7 bases left in between. This CDR3 region has 11 residues. CDR3 region: CASRQGEKLFF. The DNA for the CDR3 is TGTGCCAGCAGACAAGGAGAAAAACTGTTTTTT.

V and J are TRBV4-1 and TRBJ2-7; 9 bases agree with TRBD1. The CDR3 runs to 16 residues. The germline CDR1 and CDR2 sequences are MGHRA and YSYEKL. V lost 4 bases, J lost 4 bases, and 11 bases stayed unmatched. The CDR3 reads CASSLQVDRGLYEQYF. CDR3 nucleotide sequence: TGCGCCAGCAGCCTCCAGGTGGACAGGGGTTTGTACGAGCAGTACTTC.

CDR3 in amino acids: CASSQVLEGFQETQYF. CDR3 nucleotides: TGTGCCAGCAGCCAAGTTCTGGAGGGGTTTCAAGAGACCCAGTACTTC. The chain couples TRBV4-2 to TRBJ2-5, with a tentative D call TRBD2 (6 bases). The CDR3 covers 16 residues. CDR1 and CDR2 from the germline V gene are LGHNA and YNFKEQ. Between the trimmed V and J ends, which lost 1 base and 2 bases, there was a span of 14 bases.

J is TRBJ2-2 and V is TRBV27, with 7 bases fitting TRBD2. Germline trimming cut 6 bases from V and 4 bases from J; bases unmatched to any gene: 17. Germline V gene lookup returns CDR1 MNHEY and CDR2 SMNVEV (reference sequence). This CDR3 comprises 18 residues. The CDR3 loop is CASRKDYSGGLFTGELFF. The CDR3 nucleotides read TGTGCCAGCAGAAAGGATTACTCGGGAGGACTATTCACCGGGGAGCTGTTTTTT.

This clonotype was observed at least ten times. The rearrangement uses TRBV7-8 and TRBJ2-1, with D perhaps matching TRBD1 (5 bases). Deletions cut 1 base from V and 4 bases from J, with 11 bases between. The CDR3 has 15 amino acids. CDR1 is SGHVS, CDR2 FQNEAQ, per germline. The CDR3 sequence is CASSLGPGIYNEQFF. CDR3 bases: TGTGCCAGCAGCTTAGGGCCAGGGATATACAATGAGCAGTTCTTC.

The table lists this clonotype with many counts. The chain combines TRBV28 with TRBJ1-2; perhaps TRBD1 as D (5 bases). The CDR3 is made up of 13 amino acids. Trimming cost V 3 bases and J 4 bases, with 9 bases left between them. Per germline, CDR1 MDHEN and CDR2 SYDVKM. CDR3 DNA: TGTGCCAGCAGTTTGGGGCGCATCTATGGCTACACCTTC. This translates into CASSLGRIYGYTF.

The chain recombines TRBV3-1 with TRBJ2-7; 11 bases map to TRBD2. This CDR3 region has 16 residues. Germline V CDR1 and CDR2: LGHDT, YNNKEL (reference sequence). J gave up 5 bases and V 0 bases, and 6 bases lay outside the gene matches. CDR3 region: CASSQDWTSGPHEQYF. The CDR3 nucleotides read TGTGCCAGCAGCCAAGATTGGACTAGCGGGCCTCACGAGCAGTACTTC.

The gene calls are TRBV10-3 and TRBJ1-4; no firm D call. Per germline, CDR1 ENHRY and CDR2 SYGVKD. The CDR3 extends over 16 amino acids. Trimming removed 2 bases at V and 3 bases at J, with 13 bases between. The CDR3 bases are TGTGCCATCAGTGAGAGGGAGCGTAGTTCTAATGAAAAACTGTTTTTT. It is translated as CAISERERSSNEKLFF.

The chain recombines TRBV6-1 with TRBJ2-1; 9 bases are shared with TRBD1. V trimming: 2 bases; J trimming: 6 bases; junction bases outside the gene matches: 5. Germline assignment: CDR1 MNHNS and CDR2 SASEGT. The CDR3 has 15 residues. The CDR3 nucleotides read TGTGCCAGCAGTGAAACCGGGACAGGGATCAATGAGCAGTTCTTC. Its translation is CASSETGTGINEQFF.

The genes are TRBV11-1 and TRBJ1-6; perhaps TRBD1 as D (6 bases). CDR1 SGHAT and CDR2 FQDESV come from the germline V gene (reference sequence). The germline V and J ends were trimmed by 5 bases and 10 bases, with 18 bases remaining between them. This CDR3 contains 15 residues. Here the CDR3 reads CASSPWQGQGSPLHF. CDR3 DNA sequence: TGTGCCAGCAGCCCCTGGCAGGGGCAAGGATCACCCCTCCACTTT.

With regard to this clonotype: With a much larger clone just one base away, this may be a read error. V and J are TRBV27 and TRBJ2-1; D perhaps matches TRBD1 (5 bases). The DNA end is more similar to TRBJ2-7, so the J call may be wrong. The CDR3 contains 14 residues. In germline, CDR1 is MNHEY, CDR2 SMNVEV (reference sequence). The CDR3 DNA is TGTGCCAGCAGTTTAATCGGCAGGGCGAATGAGCAGTACTTC. Translated: CASSLIGRANEQYF.

The gene calls are TRBV19 and TRBJ2-1; possible D gene TRBD2, 5 bases. Trimming pared 7 bases from V and 0 bases from J, leaving 10 bases between. The CDR3 has 14 amino acids. Germline-derived CDR1 and CDR2 are LNHDA and SQIVND (reference sequence). CDR3 in amino acids: CASNDGISYNEQFF. The CDR3 nucleotides read TGTGCCAGTAATGACGGGATCTCCTACAATGAGCAGTTCTTC. The whole variable domain, filled in from reference TRBV19 and TRBJ2-1, reads DGGITQSPKYLFRKEGQNVTLSCEQNLNHDAMYWYRQDPGQGLRLIYYSQIVNDFQKGDIAEGYSVSREKKESFPLTVTSAQKNPTAFYLCASNDGISYNEQFFGPGTRLTVL.

This clonotype was counted only a few times. The chain carries TRBV7-6 and TRBJ2-7; D might be TRBD1 (6 bases). Looked up from germline, CDR1 is SGHVS and CDR2 is FNYEAQ. Trimming stripped 0 bases from V and 4 bases from J, with 19 bases between. The length of the CDR3 is 17 residues. In DNA, the CDR3 is TGTGCCAGCAGCTTAGCTGGACACAGGGTCCATCATTACGAGCAGTACTTC. Translation: CASSLAGHRVHHYEQYF. Complete variable domain (other parts from reference TRBV7-6 and TRBJ2-7): GAGVSQSPRYKVTKRGQDVALRCDPISGHVSLYWYRQALGQGPEFLTYFNYEAQQDKSGLPNDRFSAERPEGSISTLTIQRTEQRDSAMYRCASSLAGHRVHHYEQYFGPGTRLTVT.

This clonotype was seen many times. The V and J genes are TRBV6-2 or TRBV6-3 and TRBJ1-2; D gene uncertain. CDR3 length: 12 amino acids. Germline CDR1 MNHEY, CDR2 SVGEGT. Trimming stripped 8 bases from V and 7 bases from J, with 14 bases between. The CDR3 DNA follows: TGTGCCAGCGCCCCGGATAACATTGGCTACACCTTC. This gives the protein CASAPDNIGYTF.

The table lists this clonotype with a few counts. This chain joins TRBV7-9 and TRBJ2-1; 11 positions agree with TRBD2. Losses at the gene ends were 5 bases for V and 9 bases for J; bases not matched to a gene: 12. The germline V gene encodes CDR1 SEHNR and CDR2 FQNEAQ (reference sequence). The CDR3 has 16 amino acids. CDR3 sequence: CASSRGLAGLQSEQFF. The CDR3, as DNA: TGTGCCAGCAGCCGCGGACTAGCGGGCCTACAGAGTGAGCAGTTCTTC.

The chain carries TRBV18 and TRBJ1-1, with D possibly being TRBD1 (6 bases). V shed 6 bases and J shed 5 bases, with 19 bases lying between them. Germline V gives CDR1 KGHSH, CDR2 LQKENI. CDR3 size: 15 residues. CDR3 DNA sequence: TGTGCCAGCTCCATATACACGGGGGCAGGGACTGAAGCTTTCTTT. Translating gives CASSIYTGAGTEAFF. Based on the CDR3 plus reference TRBV18 and TRBJ1-1, the full variable domain is NAGVMQNPRHLVRRRGQEARLRCSPMKGHSHVYWYRQLPEEGLKFMVYLQKENIIDESGMPKERFSAEFPKEGPSILRIQQVVRGDSAAYFCASSIYTGAGTEAFFGQGTRLTVV.

J is TRBJ2-1 and V is TRBV28, with no clear D. Germline CDR1 reads MDHEN; CDR2 reads SYDVKM. This CDR3 is 12 amino acids long. V lost 4 bases and J lost 10, with 11 bases in between. The DNA for the CDR3 is TGTGCCAGCAGTTCGGTGGGGTTCGAGCAGTTCTTC. Its translation: CASSSVGFEQFF.

This rearrangement joins TRBV7-2 to TRBJ2-7; 12 bases are shared with TRBD1. The trim removed 3 bases at V and 4 bases at J, leaving 7 bases unmatched. Germline values: CDR1 SGHTA, CDR2 FQGNSA. The CDR3 spans 16 residues. CDR3 protein: CASSLLGTGGRYEQYF. In nucleotides, the CDR3 is TGTGCCAGCAGCTTGCTGGGGACAGGGGGCAGGTACGAGCAGTACTTC. Based on the CDR3 plus reference TRBV7-2 and TRBJ2-7, the full variable domain is GAGVSQSPSNKVTEKGKDVELRCDPISGHTALYWYRQSLGQGLEFLIYFQGNSAPDKSGLPSDRFSAERTGGSVSTLTIQRTQQEDSAVYLCASSLLGTGGRYEQYFGPGTRLTVT.

This chain joins TRBV4-1 and TRBJ1-2, with 8 bases matching TRBD1. J lost 6 bases, V lost 8 bases, and 11 bases had no gene match. CDR1 is MGHRA, CDR2 YSYEKL, per germline. CDR3 length: 14 residues. The CDR3 loop is CASRRTGMIDGYTF. CDR3 in DNA: TGCGCCAGCCGCCGGACAGGGATGATAGATGGCTACACCTTC.

This clonotype came up many times. The V gene is TRBV5-1, the J gene TRBJ1-1; TRBD1 might be the D (5 bases). V was shortened by 0 bases and J by 2 bases, with 5 bases between the two germline ends. CDR3 length: 13 amino acids. Germline V CDR1 and CDR2: SGHRS, YFSETQ. CDR3 nucleotide sequence: TGCGCCAGCAGCTTGGGGGACAACACTGAAGCTTTCTTT. Its translation is CASSLGDNTEAFF.

This clonotype was counted at least ten times. The rearrangement uses TRBV7-2 and TRBJ2-1; a possible D gene is TRBD2 (6 bases). Trimming took 5 bases from V and 3 from J, leaving 14 bases between them. Per the germline V gene, CDR1 is SGHTA and CDR2 is FQGNSA. CDR3 length: 15 residues. The CDR3 protein is CASSPEVGGYNEQFF. DNA for the CDR3: TGTGCCAGCAGCCCAGAGGTGGGAGGCTACAATGAGCAGTTCTTC.

Notes on this clonotype: Given a much more abundant clone one base away, this may be a read error. The V gene is TRBV2, the J gene TRBJ1-1; D is undetermined. V was pared by 8 bases and J by 8 bases, with 12 bases between. The CDR3 is 11 residues long. The germline gives CDR1 SNHLY, CDR2 FYNNEI. This CDR3 is CASDRIEEAFF. The CDR3 DNA reads TGTGCCAGCGACCGGATTGAAGAAGCTTTCTTT. The complete variable domain, with remaining parts taken from reference TRBV2 and TRBJ1-1, reads EPEVTQTPSHQVTQMGQEVILRCVPISNHLYFYWYRQILGQKVEFLVSFYNNEISEKSEIFDDQFSVERPDGSNFTLKIRSTKLEDSAMYFCASDRIEEAFFGQGTRLTVV.

At least ten counts were recorded for this clonotype. This chain joins TRBV28 and TRBJ2-2, with 8 nucleotides matching TRBD1. With V trimmed by 5 bases and J by 2 bases, 7 bases remained unmatched. There are 16 residues in the CDR3. CDR1 is MDHEN and CDR2 is SYDVKM in the germline V gene. The CDR3 nucleotides read TGTGCCAGCAGTGATAGACAGGGGTATAACACCGGGGAGCTGTTTTTT. Protein: CASSDRQGYNTGELFF.

This clonotype has more than one count but fewer than ten. The chain couples TRBV3-1 to TRBJ1-5, with D possibly TRBD1 on 6 matching bases. The CDR3 covers 15 residues. V gave up 1 base and J gave up 7 bases, with 14 bases separating them. The germline CDR1 and CDR2 sequences are LGHDT and YNNKEL (reference sequence). Here the CDR3 reads CASSQGTVAFQPQHF. As DNA, the CDR3 is TGTGCCAGCAGCCAAGGGACAGTAGCATTCCAGCCCCAGCATTTT.

This clonotype has more than one count but fewer than ten. The chain employs TRBV19 and TRBJ1-5; tentative D call: TRBD1 (5 bases). V lost 6 bases and J lost 0, with 12 bases in between. The CDR3 is made up of 15 amino acids. CDR1 is LNHDA, CDR2 SQIVND, per germline (reference sequence). The CDR3 reads CASRVTAVSNQPQHF. DNA for the CDR3: TGTGCCAGTAGGGTGACAGCCGTTAGCAATCAGCCCCAGCATTTT. Using reference TRBV19 and TRBJ1-5 for the parts outside the CDR3, the full variable domain is DGGITQSPKYLFRKEGQNVTLSCEQNLNHDAMYWYRQDPGQGLRLIYYSQIVNDFQKGDIAEGYSVSREKKESFPLTVTSAQKNPTAFYLCASRVTAVSNQPQHFGDGTRLSIL.